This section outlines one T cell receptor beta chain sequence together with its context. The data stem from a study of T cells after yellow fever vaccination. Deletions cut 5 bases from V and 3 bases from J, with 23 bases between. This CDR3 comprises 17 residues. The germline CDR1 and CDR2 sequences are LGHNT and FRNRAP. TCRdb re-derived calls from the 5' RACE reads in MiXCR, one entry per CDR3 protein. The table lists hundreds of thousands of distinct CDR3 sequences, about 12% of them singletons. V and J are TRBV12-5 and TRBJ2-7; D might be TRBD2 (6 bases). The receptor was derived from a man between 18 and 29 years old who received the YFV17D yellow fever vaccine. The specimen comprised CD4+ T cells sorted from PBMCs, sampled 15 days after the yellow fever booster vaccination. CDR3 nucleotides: TGTGCTAGTGGTCTGGCATCCGGGACTGCTTCATTCTACGAGCAGTACTTC. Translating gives CASGLASGTASFYEQYF.